This TCR beta chain was captured in a study of cytomegalovirus exposure and HLA in healthy donors. CDR1 and CDR2 from the germline V gene are SGDLS and YYNGEE. The ends were cut back, 0 bases at V and 1 base at J, with 10 bases in the middle. This CDR3 has 15 residues. The PCR contained 60 Vbeta and 13 Jbeta primers. Profiled with immunoSEQ multiplex PCR; TCRdb holds only in-frame clones, not every one. Among approximately 120,000 clones listed, approximately 80% were seen once. V gene TRBV9 combines with J gene TRBJ1-1, with D uncertain. This clonotype originated in a man aged 25 to 40 in good health and CMV-seropositive. Source material: PBMCs. The CDR3 DNA reads as TGTGCCAGCAGCGTAGGGGGAGGGCAGAACACTGAAGCTTTCTTT. It is translated as CASSVGGGQNTEAFF.